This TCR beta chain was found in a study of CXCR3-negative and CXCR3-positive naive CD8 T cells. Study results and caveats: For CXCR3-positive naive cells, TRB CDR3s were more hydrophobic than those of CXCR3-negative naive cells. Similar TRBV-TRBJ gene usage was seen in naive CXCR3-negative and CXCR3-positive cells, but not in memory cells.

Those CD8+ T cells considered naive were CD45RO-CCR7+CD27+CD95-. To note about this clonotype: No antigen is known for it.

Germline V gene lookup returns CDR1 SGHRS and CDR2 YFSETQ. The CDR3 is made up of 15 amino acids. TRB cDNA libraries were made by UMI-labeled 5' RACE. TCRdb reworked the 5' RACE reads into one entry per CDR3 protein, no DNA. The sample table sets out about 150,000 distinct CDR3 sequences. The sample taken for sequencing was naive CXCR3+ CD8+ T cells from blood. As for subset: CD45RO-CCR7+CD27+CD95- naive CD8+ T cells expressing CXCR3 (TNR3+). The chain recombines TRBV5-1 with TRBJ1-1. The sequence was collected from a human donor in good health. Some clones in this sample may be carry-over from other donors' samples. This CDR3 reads CASSLAGVMNTEAFF. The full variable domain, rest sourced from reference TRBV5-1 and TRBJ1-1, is KAGVTQTPRYLIKTRGQQVTLSCSPISGHRSVSWYQQTPGQGLQFLFEYFSETQRNKGNFPGRFSGRQFSNSRSEMNVSTLELGDSALYLCASSLAGVMNTEAFFGQGTRLTVV.